This T cell receptor beta chain was profiled in a study of blood T cells in healthy people across ages. General study points: With age, beta diversity per million T cells declined roughly linearly, significantly by 40.

This clonotype was observed a few times. Antigen specificity is unknown. A J-beta primer mix and a sample-barcoded 5' primer were used in a second PCR of roughly 6 to 11 cycles. TCRdb reprocessed the 5' RACE reads via MiXCR and lists one record per CDR3 protein. The sample lists roughly 1,500,000 distinct CDR3 sequences; around 39% were seen once. The CDR3 runs to 17 residues. Trimming removed 1 base from V and 2 bases from J, with 16 bases in between. Looked up from germline, CDR1 is SNHLY and CDR2 is FYNNEI. The sequenced sample was blood. This TCR was sampled from a woman younger than 30 in good health. The V call is TRBV2, the J call TRBJ2-3; D is undetermined. The CDR3 DNA follows: TGTGCCAGCAGTGAAGGGGTCGGACGGCAACACACAGATACGCAGTATTTT. Protein: CASSEGVGRQHTDTQYF.